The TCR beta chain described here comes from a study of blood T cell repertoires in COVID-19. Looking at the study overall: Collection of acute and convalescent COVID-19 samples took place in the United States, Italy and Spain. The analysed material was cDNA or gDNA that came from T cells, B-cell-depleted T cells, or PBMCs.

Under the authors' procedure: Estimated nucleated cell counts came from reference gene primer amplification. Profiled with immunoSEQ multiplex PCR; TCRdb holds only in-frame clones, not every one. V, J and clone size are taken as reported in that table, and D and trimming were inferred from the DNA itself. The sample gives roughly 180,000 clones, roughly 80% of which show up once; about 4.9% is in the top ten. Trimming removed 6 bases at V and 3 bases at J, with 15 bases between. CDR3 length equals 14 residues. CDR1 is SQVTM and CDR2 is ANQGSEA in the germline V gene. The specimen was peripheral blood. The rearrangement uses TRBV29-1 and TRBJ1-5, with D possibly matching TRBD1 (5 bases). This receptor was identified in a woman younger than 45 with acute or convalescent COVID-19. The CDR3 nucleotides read TGCAGCGTGGCGACCCAGGGCGTCAATCAGCCCCAGCATTTT. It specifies CSVATQGVNQPQHF.